This entry concerns a single T cell receptor (beta chain). Its antigen is undetermined. This entry comes from a study of STAT3 mutations in large granular lymphocyte leukemia. Findings of the study overall: At least one immunodominant TCR beta clonotype appeared in every T-cell large granular lymphocyte leukemia patient.

The CDR3 covers 14 residues. CDR1 and CDR2 (germline): SQVTM, ANQGSEA. V lost 8 bases to trimming and J lost 6 bases, with 23 bases between them. Sequencing used immunoSEQ multiplex PCR; TCRdb keeps in-frame clones, though not all of them. The table records 3,000 to 4,500 clones, about 39% of them present only once. Sequencing was carried out using peripheral blood mononuclear cells. This sequence originates from a man aged 55 to 70 with T-cell large granular lymphocyte leukemia. Some clones in this sample may be carry-over from other donors' samples. V and J are TRBV29-1 and TRBJ2-7, with D possibly matching TRBD1 (6 bases). The CDR3 region has the DNA TGCAGCTCGTACTCTGACAGGTCGACCTCCGAGCAGTACGTC. Its translation: CSSYSDRSTSEQYV.